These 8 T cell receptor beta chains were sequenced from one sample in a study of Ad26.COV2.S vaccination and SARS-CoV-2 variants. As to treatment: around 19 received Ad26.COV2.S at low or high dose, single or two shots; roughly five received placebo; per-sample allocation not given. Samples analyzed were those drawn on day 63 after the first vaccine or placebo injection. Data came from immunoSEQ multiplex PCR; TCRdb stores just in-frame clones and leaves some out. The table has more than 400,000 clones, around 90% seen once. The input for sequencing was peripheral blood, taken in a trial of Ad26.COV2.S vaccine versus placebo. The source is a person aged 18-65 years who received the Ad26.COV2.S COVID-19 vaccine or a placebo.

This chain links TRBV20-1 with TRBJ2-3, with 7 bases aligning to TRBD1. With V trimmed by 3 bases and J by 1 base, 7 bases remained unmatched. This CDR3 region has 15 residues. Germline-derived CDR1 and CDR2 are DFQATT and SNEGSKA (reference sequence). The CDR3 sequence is CSASAYGTGTDTQYF. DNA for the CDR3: TGCAGTGCTAGTGCCTACGGGACAGGCACAGATACGCAGTATTTT.

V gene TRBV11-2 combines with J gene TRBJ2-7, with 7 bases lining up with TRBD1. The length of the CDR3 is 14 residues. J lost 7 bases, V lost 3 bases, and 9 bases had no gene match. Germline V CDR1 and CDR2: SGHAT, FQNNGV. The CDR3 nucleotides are TGTGCCAGCAGCTTCTTGACAGGGAGCGGAGAGCAGTACTTC. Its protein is CASSFLTGSGEQYF. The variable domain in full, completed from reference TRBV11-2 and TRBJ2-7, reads EAGVAQSPRYKIIEKRQSVAFWCNPISGHATLYWYQQILGQGPKLLIQFQNNGVVDDSQLPKDRFSAERLKGVDSTLKIQPAKLEDSAVYLCASSFLTGSGEQYFGPGTRLTVT.

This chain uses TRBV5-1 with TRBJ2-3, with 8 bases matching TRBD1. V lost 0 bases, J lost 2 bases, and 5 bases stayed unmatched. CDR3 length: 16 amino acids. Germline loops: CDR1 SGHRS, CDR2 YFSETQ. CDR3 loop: CASSLAVQGDTDTQYF. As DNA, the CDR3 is TGCGCCAGCAGCTTGGCGGTACAGGGGGACACAGATACGCAGTATTTT.

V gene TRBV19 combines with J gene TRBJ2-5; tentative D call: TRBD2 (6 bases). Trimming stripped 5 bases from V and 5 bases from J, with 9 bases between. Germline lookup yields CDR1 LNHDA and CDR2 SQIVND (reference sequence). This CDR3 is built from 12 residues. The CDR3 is CASSVAGETQYF. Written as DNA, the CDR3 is TGTGCCAGTAGTGTGGCGGGGGAGACCCAGTACTTC.

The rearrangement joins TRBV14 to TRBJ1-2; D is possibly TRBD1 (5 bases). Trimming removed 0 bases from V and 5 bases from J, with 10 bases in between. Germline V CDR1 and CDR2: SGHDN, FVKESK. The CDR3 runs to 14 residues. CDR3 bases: TGTGCCAGCAGCCAAGAGCGGCAGGGATATGGCTACACCTTC. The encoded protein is CASSQERQGYGYTF.

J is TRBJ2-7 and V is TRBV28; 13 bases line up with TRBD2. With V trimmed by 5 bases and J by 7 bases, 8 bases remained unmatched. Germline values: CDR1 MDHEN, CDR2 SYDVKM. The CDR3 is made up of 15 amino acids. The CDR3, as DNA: TGTGCCAGCAGTCCCAGACTAGCGGGAGGAACTGAGCAGTACTTC. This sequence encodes CASSPRLAGGTEQYF. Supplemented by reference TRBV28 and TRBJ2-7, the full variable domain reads DVKVTQSSRYLVKRTGEKVFLECVQDMDHENMFWYRQDPGLGLRLIYFSYDVKMKEKGDIPEGYSVSREKKERFSLILESASTNQTSMYLCASSPRLAGGTEQYFGPGTRLTVT.

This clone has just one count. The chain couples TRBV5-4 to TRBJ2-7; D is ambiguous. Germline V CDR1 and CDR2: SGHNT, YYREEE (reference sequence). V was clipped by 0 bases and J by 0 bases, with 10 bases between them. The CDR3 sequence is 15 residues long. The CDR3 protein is CASSLGLQLSYEQYF. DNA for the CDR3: TGTGCCAGCAGCTTGGGACTCCAACTCTCCTACGAGCAGTACTTC.

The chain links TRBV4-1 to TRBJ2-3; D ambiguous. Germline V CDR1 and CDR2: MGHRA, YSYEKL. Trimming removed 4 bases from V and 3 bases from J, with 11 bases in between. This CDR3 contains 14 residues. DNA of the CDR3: TGCGCCAGCAGCCTCCCGACCCAAACAGATACGCAGTATTTT. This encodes CASSLPTQTDTQYF.